The 13 T cell receptor beta chains below all came from one sample that was sequenced in a study of human T cells and chemical hapten exposure. Noted time point: patch test 3, about 24 weeks after DPC sensitization. Treatment denoted: therapeutic diphenylcyclopropenone sensitization with weekly scalp DPC. MiXCR, applied by TCRdb to the RACE reads, yields one record per CDR3 protein. Of 150,000 to 200,000 distinct CDR3 sequences listed, more than 20% were seen once; the top ten hold about 2.3%. The sample consisted of whole blood, taken in connection with sensitization to the hapten diphenylcyclopropenone (DPC). The receptor set was obtained from a woman between 40 and 55 years old with alopecia areata. Some clones in this sample may be carry-over from other donors' samples.

This chain joins TRBV7-6 and TRBJ2-7; D gene uncertain. Germline values: CDR1 SGHVS, CDR2 FNYEAQ. The ends were cut back, 5 bases at V and 3 bases at J, with 11 bases in the middle. This CDR3 region has 13 residues. The CDR3 protein is CASSSLLDYEQYF. CDR3 sequence (DNA): TGTGCCAGCAGCAGCTTATTAGACTACGAGCAGTACTTC.

This sequence joins TRBV7-2 and TRBJ2-1; 16 nucleotides match TRBD2. J was trimmed by 8 bases and V by 7 bases; bases with no gene match: 8. The CDR3 extends over 16 amino acids. The germline gives CDR1 SGHTA, CDR2 FQGNSA. This CDR3 reads CASKSGTSGRADEQFF. CDR3 in DNA: TGTGCCAGCAAATCCGGGACTAGCGGGAGGGCAGATGAGCAGTTCTTC.

The rearrangement links TRBV29-1 to TRBJ2-2, with no clear D. This CDR3 contains 14 residues. The germline V and J ends were trimmed by 3 bases and 1 base, with 9 bases remaining between them. CDR1 is SQVTM and CDR2 is ANQGSEA in the germline V gene. This chain's CDR3 is CSVEGTLNTGELFF. The CDR3 nucleotides read TGCAGCGTTGAGGGCACCTTGAACACCGGGGAGCTGTTTTTT.

This clonotype was seen a few times. V usage is TRBV4-2 and J usage is TRBJ2-3; 12 nucleotides align to TRBD2. The CDR3 extends over 18 amino acids. Trimming at V came to 3 bases and at J to 1 base, leaving 8 bases not matched to a gene. Germline-derived CDR1 and CDR2 are LGHNA and YNFKEQ. CDR3: CASSQASGRASGTDTQYF. CDR3 DNA: TGTGCCAGCAGCCAGGCTAGCGGGAGGGCCTCGGGCACAGATACGCAGTATTTT.

This clonotype appeared a few times. The chain is built from TRBV29-1 and TRBJ2-3, with D possibly matching TRBD1 (5 bases). V was cut by 4 bases and J by 7 bases, with 15 bases left in between. In germline, CDR1 is SQVTM, CDR2 ANQGSEA. This CDR3 has 13 residues. CDR3 bases: TGCAGCGTTGCCCCCCAGGGCCTAAATACGCAGTATTTT. Amino acid sequence: CSVAPQGLNTQYF.

V and J are TRBV20-1 and TRBJ1-2; 9 bases map to TRBD1. The germline CDR1 and CDR2 sequences are DFQATT and SNEGSKA (reference sequence). The ends lost 0 bases at V and 2 bases at J; junction bases unmatched: 16. CDR3 length: 19 residues. DNA of the CDR3: TGCAGTGCTAGAGATGAGGTTGGGACAGGGCTCAGCCCAAACTATGGCTACACCTTC. This codes for CSARDEVGTGLSPNYGYTF.

The gene calls are TRBV20-1 and TRBJ1-2, with a weak D call TRBD1 (5 bases). The germline V and J ends were trimmed by 6 bases and 3 bases, with 17 bases remaining between them. The CDR3 is 14 residues long. The germline V gene has CDR1 DFQATT and CDR2 SNEGSKA (reference sequence). The DNA of the CDR3 is TGCAGTGCGCCAGAGGTCGGGGGTGACTATGGCTACACCTTC. This gives the protein CSAPEVGGDYGYTF.

J is TRBJ2-1 and V is TRBV4-1, with 12 bases identical to TRBD2. The germline V gene has CDR1 MGHRA and CDR2 YSYEKL. V was clipped by 2 bases and J by 8 bases; unmatched bases: 7. The CDR3 has 16 residues. The CDR3 is CASSQNPGTSGHEQFF. DNA of the CDR3: TGCGCCAGCAGCCAAAACCCTGGGACTAGCGGGCATGAGCAGTTCTTC.

The V call is TRBV6-2 or TRBV6-3, the J call TRBJ2-3; the match to TRBD1 covers 7 bases. V gave up 5 bases and J gave up 3 bases; unmatched junction bases: 5. The V gene's germline CDR1 is MNHEY and CDR2 SVGEGT. CDR3 length equals 14 residues. The CDR3 loop reads CASSDRAWTDTQYF. The CDR3, as DNA: TGTGCCAGCAGTGACAGGGCTTGGACAGATACGCAGTATTTT.

The rearrangement links TRBV20-1 to TRBJ1-5; 7 bases line up with TRBD1. Germline loops: CDR1 DFQATT, CDR2 SNEGSKA (reference sequence). After removal of 5 bases from V and 3 bases from J, the junction contained 7 bases not matched to a gene. This CDR3 has 14 amino acids. For the CDR3, the DNA is TGCAGTGCTTATAGGACAGGCTTCAATCAGCCCCAGCATTTT. This translates into CSAYRTGFNQPQHF.

The genes are TRBV6-1 and TRBJ1-4, with 9 bases that match TRBD1. The CDR3 loop spans 16 amino acids. The V gene end was trimmed by 6 bases and the J gene end by 2 bases; junction bases not matched to a gene: 7. CDR1 is MNHNS, CDR2 SASEGT, per germline. This chain's CDR3 is CASSRDRVATNEKLFF. The CDR3 DNA reads as TGTGCCAGCAGCCGGGACAGGGTGGCGACTAATGAAAAACTGTTTTTT.

This chain uses TRBV28 with TRBJ1-6, with TRBD1 matching 9 bases. The CDR3 spans 15 residues. Germline loops: CDR1 MDHEN, CDR2 SYDVKM. Germline trimming cut 5 bases from V and 4 bases from J; bases unmatched to any gene: 3. The CDR3 here is CASSEGQGYNSPLHF. Here the CDR3 DNA reads TGTGCCAGCAGTGAGGGACAGGGTTATAATTCACCCCTCCACTTT.

This chain uses TRBV28 with TRBJ2-1; 10 bases fit TRBD1. CDR1 MDHEN and CDR2 SYDVKM come from the germline V gene. The V and J ends lost 6 bases and 0 bases, in that order; junction bases with no gene match: 5. This CDR3 is 16 amino acids long. DNA for the CDR3: TGTGCCAGCAGCGATGGGACAGGGGCCTCCTACAATGAGCAGTTCTTC. It translates to CASSDGTGASYNEQFF.